These 26 T cell receptor beta chains were sequenced from one sample in a study of blood T cell repertoires in COVID-19. Sequencing was performed with immunoSEQ multiplex PCR; in TCRdb, only in-frame clones are kept and a portion is missing. The table includes around 700,000 clones, more than 80% detected once. Material for sequencing was peripheral blood. All receptors come from a woman aged 18 to 35 with acute or convalescent COVID-19.

The J gene is TRBJ2-7, the V gene TRBV6-5, with TRBD1 as a possible D gene (5 bases). V gave up 8 bases and J gave up 2 bases, with 13 bases separating them. The length of the CDR3 is 13 residues. Germline CDR1 MNHEY, CDR2 SVGAGI. CDR3: CASVGAGTYEQYF. The CDR3, as DNA: TGTGCCAGCGTTGGGGCAGGGACCTACGAGCAGTACTTC.

The CDR3 sequence is CASSLQGLTAGELFF. The CDR3 coding sequence is TGTGCCAGTAGTCTACAGGGGCTAACGGCCGGGGAGCTGTTTTTT. The gene calls are TRBV19 and TRBJ2-2; TRBD1 matches 7 bases. J was trimmed by 6 bases and V by 5 bases; bases with no gene match: 9. CDR1 is LNHDA, CDR2 SQIVND, per germline (reference sequence). The length of the CDR3 is 15 residues. Filled out from reference TRBV19 and TRBJ2-2, the complete variable domain reads DGGITQSPKYLFRKEGQNVTLSCEQNLNHDAMYWYRQDPGQGLRLIYYSQIVNDFQKGDIAEGYSVSREKKESFPLTVTSAQKNPTAFYLCASSLQGLTAGELFFGEGSRLTVL.

The chain carries TRBV5-4 and TRBJ1-1; weak D call: TRBD1 (5 bases). In germline, CDR1 is SGHNT, CDR2 YYREEE (reference sequence). V was trimmed by 7 bases and J by 1 base, leaving 8 bases between them. CDR3 length equals 12 residues. The CDR3 coding sequence is TGTGCCAGCTTCAGGGAGAACACTGAAGCTTTCTTT. This sequence encodes CASFRENTEAFF. Full variable domain (rest looked up from reference TRBV5-4 and TRBJ1-1): ETGVTQSPTHLIKTRGQQVTLRCSSQSGHNTVSWYQQALGQGPQFIFQYYREEENGRGNFPPRFSGLQFPNYSSELNVNALELDDSALYLCASFRENTEAFFGQGTRLTVV.

J is TRBJ2-7 and V is TRBV7-2; 8 bases fit TRBD2. CDR3 length: 14 amino acids. The germline V gene has CDR1 SGHTA and CDR2 FQGNSA. Trimming removed 2 bases from V and 6 bases from J; junction bases left unmatched: 6. The CDR3 region is CASSLISGVSEQYF. The DNA for the CDR3 is TGTGCCAGCAGCTTAATTAGCGGGGTTTCCGAGCAGTACTTC.

The table lists this clone with a few counts. J is TRBJ1-2 and V is TRBV4-3; D uncertain. The CDR3 is made up of 13 amino acids. The germline V gene encodes CDR1 LGHNA and CDR2 YSLEER. The V gene lost 4 bases and the J gene lost 12 bases, with 18 bases spanning the gap. DNA of the CDR3: TGCGCCAGCAGCCCTCGGGGAGGCTTAAGCAACACCTTC. Its protein product is CASSPRGGLSNTF.

This clone was counted a few times. The CDR3 reads CASSDSELGTENTGELFF. Written as DNA, the CDR3 is TGTGCCAGCAGTGACTCAGAACTCGGGACAGAGAACACCGGGGAGCTGTTTTTT. The V gene is TRBV6-4, the J gene TRBJ2-2; 7 bases are a match to TRBD1. CDR1 is MRHNA, CDR2 SNTAGT, per germline. The V and J ends lost 0 bases and 1 base, in that order; junction bases with no gene match: 8. This CDR3 comprises 18 residues.

The rearrangement links TRBV4-2 to TRBJ1-6; maybe TRBD1 (6 bases). V was trimmed by 4 bases and J by 7 bases, leaving 14 bases between them. CDR1 and CDR2 from the germline V gene are LGHNA and YNFKEQ. The CDR3 contains 15 residues. Here the CDR3 DNA reads TGTGCCAGCAGCCTTTGGGACACGGAAAATTCACCCCTCCACTTT. It encodes CASSLWDTENSPLHF.

In DNA form, the CDR3 reads TGCGCCAGCAGCCAAGATACGGATGAGCAGTTCTTC. Its protein product is CASSQDTDEQFF. The chain is built from TRBV4-1 and TRBJ2-1; no firm D call. This CDR3 spans 12 amino acids. Trimming removed 0 bases at V and 8 bases at J, with 5 bases between. Per germline, CDR1 MGHRA and CDR2 YSYEKL.

This chain joins TRBV5-1 and TRBJ1-1; TRBD1 might be the D (5 bases). The V gene's germline CDR1 is SGHRS and CDR2 YFSETQ. The CDR3 is 14 residues long. V shed 2 bases and J shed 4 bases, with 12 bases lying between them. CDR3 residues: CASSLQAGSTEAFF. CDR3 in DNA: TGCGCCAGCAGCTTACAGGCGGGGTCCACTGAAGCTTTCTTT.

The CDR3 DNA sequence: TGTGCCAGCAGTAACAGGGGGGAAAACAATGAGCAGTTCTTC. Amino acids: CASSNRGENNEQFF. V usage is TRBV6-4 and J usage is TRBJ2-1; 8 bases line up with TRBD1. The CDR3 spans 14 residues. V shed 5 bases and J 5 bases; nucleotides not matched to a gene: 5. The germline gives CDR1 MRHNA, CDR2 SNTAGT.

CDR3 sequence: CASSLDRGHDEQYF. The CDR3 nucleotides read TGTGCCAGCAGCTTGGACAGGGGGCACGACGAGCAGTACTTC. The V and J genes are TRBV5-8 and TRBJ2-7; TRBD1 matches at 9 bases. CDR1 is SGHTS and CDR2 is YDEGEE in the germline V gene. The junction had 3 bases not matched to a gene; V was cut back by 0 bases and J by 5 bases. This CDR3 has 14 amino acids. Complete variable domain (other parts from reference TRBV5-8 and TRBJ2-7): EAGVTQSPTHLIKTRGQQATLRCSPISGHTSVYWYQQALGLGLQFLLWYDEGEERNRGNFPPRFSGRQFPNYSSELNVNALELEDSALYLCASSLDRGHDEQYFGPGTRLTVT.

The rearrangement uses TRBV5-1 and TRBJ1-1, with no clear D. Germline loops: CDR1 SGHRS, CDR2 YFSETQ. V was shortened by 5 bases and J by 3 bases, with 11 bases between the two germline ends. The CDR3 is 13 amino acids. CDR3 in amino acids: CASRFSGDTEAFF. The CDR3 nucleotides are TGCGCCAGCAGATTCTCCGGGGACACTGAAGCTTTCTTT.

The chain has TRBV3-1 (or the pseudogene TRBV3-2) and TRBJ2-3; 10 bases map to TRBD2. The germline V gene encodes CDR1 LGHDT and CDR2 YNNKEL (reference sequence). The CDR3 is 15 amino acids. V lost 1 base and J lost 6; bases outside the gene matches: 4. The CDR3 reads CASSQASGGPDTQYF. The DNA for the CDR3 is TGTGCCAGCAGCCAAGCTAGCGGGGGTCCCGATACGCAGTATTTT.

The sample holds one count of this clone. The CDR3 sequence is CASHLTQAGNQPQHF. CDR3 bases: TGTGCCAGCCACTTGACCCAGGCCGGCAATCAGCCCCAGCATTTT. This chain connects TRBV3-1 (or the pseudogene TRBV3-2) to TRBJ1-5; no definite D call. The V end lost 8 bases, the J end lost 2 bases, and 16 bases lay between the germline ends. The CDR3 runs to 15 residues. Germline values: CDR1 LGHDT, CDR2 YNNKEL (reference sequence).

This rearrangement joins TRBV7-2 to TRBJ1-2; TRBD1 matches 7 bases. J gave up 7 bases and V 8 bases, and 10 bases lay outside the gene matches. Germline values: CDR1 SGHTA, CDR2 FQGNSA. The CDR3 extends over 13 amino acids. The CDR3 spells CASADREWRGYTF. The CDR3 DNA reads TGTGCCAGCGCCGACAGGGAATGGCGTGGCTACACCTTC.

This rearrangement joins TRBV11-2 to TRBJ1-2, with TRBD1 identical over 9 bases. V gave up 6 bases and J gave up 3 bases; unmatched junction bases: 5. CDR1 is SGHAT, CDR2 FQNNGV, per germline. The CDR3 runs to 14 residues. As DNA, the CDR3 is TGTGCCAGCAGAACTTGGGACAGGGACTATGGCTACACCTTC. Its translation: CASRTWDRDYGYTF.

The genes are TRBV4-1 and TRBJ1-4, with D unclear. The CDR3 has 14 residues. Per germline, CDR1 MGHRA and CDR2 YSYEKL. The V end lost 4 bases, the J end lost 3 bases, and 9 bases lay between the germline ends. CDR3 in amino acids: CASSPLSSNEKLFF. The CDR3 nucleotides read TGCGCCAGCAGCCCACTATCTTCTAATGAAAAACTGTTTTTT.

This chain connects TRBV15 to TRBJ1-2; 8 bases agree with TRBD1. There are 16 residues in the CDR3. The V segment lost 5 bases and the J segment 7 bases; nucleotides outside the gene matches: 15. The V gene's germline CDR1 is LNHNV and CDR2 YYDKDF (reference sequence). The CDR3 is CATSRKPHRGAAGYTF. The CDR3 DNA reads TGTGCCACCAGCCGAAAACCCCACAGGGGGGCGGCTGGCTACACCTTC.

The gene calls are TRBV2 and TRBJ1-2, with D perhaps TRBD1 (6 bases). Germline CDR1 is SNHLY and CDR2 is FYNNEI. Trimming stripped 7 bases from V and 2 bases from J, with 17 bases between. This CDR3 is 15 amino acids long. The DNA for the CDR3 is TGTGCCAGCACCCTATGGGGGGGGCCGAACTATGGCTACACCTTC. The encoded protein is CASTLWGGPNYGYTF.

The V call is TRBV6-5, the J call TRBJ1-2, with 9 bases matching TRBD1. J lost 1 base, V lost 6 bases, and 6 bases had no gene match. This CDR3 contains 15 residues. Per germline, CDR1 MNHEY and CDR2 SVGAGI. The CDR3 DNA sequence: TGTGCCAGCAGGCGGGACAGGGCGGGTAACTATGGCTACACCTTC. Protein product: CASRRDRAGNYGYTF.

This chain connects TRBV12-3 or TRBV12-4 to TRBJ2-1, with TRBD1 as a possible D gene (6 bases). The CDR3 has 13 amino acids. Between the trimmed V and J ends, which lost 10 bases and 6 bases, there was a span of 16 bases. The CDR3 loop reads CANERQESNEQFF. The CDR3, as DNA: TGTGCCAACGAGAGACAGGAGAGCAATGAGCAGTTCTTC.

The rearrangement uses TRBV6-5 and TRBJ1-6, with D possibly being TRBD1 (5 bases). V lost 8 bases and J lost 10, with 15 bases in between. This CDR3 contains 13 residues. Germline V gene lookup returns CDR1 MNHEY and CDR2 SVGAGI. In DNA form, the CDR3 reads TGTGCCAGCCAGGAGAGGGGAGGATCACCCCTCCACTTT. This sequence encodes CASQERGGSPLHF.

The chain uses TRBV12-3 or TRBV12-4 and TRBJ2-2; D is ambiguous. The germline V and J ends were trimmed by 6 bases and 6 bases, with 5 bases remaining between them. The CDR3 is made up of 11 amino acids. The CDR3 nucleotides read TGTGCCAGCAGAAGCGCCGGGGAGCTGTTTTTT. Protein product: CASRSAGELFF.

This clone was recorded only once. This rearrangement joins TRBV9 to TRBJ1-2, with TRBD1 matching 9 bases. The CDR3 has 14 residues. With 4 bases clipped from V and 3 bases from J, the junction kept 4 bases outside the gene matches. CDR1 and CDR2 from the germline V gene are SGDLS and YYNGEE. The CDR3 sequence: CASSNRDRDYGYTF. In nucleotides, the CDR3 is TGTGCCAGCAGCAACCGGGACAGGGACTATGGCTACACCTTC.

The rearrangement joins TRBV27 to TRBJ1-2; 10 nucleotides agree with TRBD1. V shed 3 bases and J 6 bases; nucleotides not matched to a gene: 7. The CDR3 runs 15 residues. From germline, CDR1 is MNHEY and CDR2 SMNVEV (reference sequence). Written as DNA, the CDR3 is TGTGCCAGCAGTTTCCGACAGGGGGCGACTAATGGCTACACCTTC. This encodes CASSFRQGATNGYTF.

On this clone: This same CDR3 is encoded by further DNA sequences in the sample. The chain carries TRBV6-1 and TRBJ2-3, with a weak D call TRBD2 (5 bases). Per germline, CDR1 MNHNS and CDR2 SASEGT. The CDR3 consists of 13 residues. With 3 bases removed from V and 3 bases from J, the gap between germline ends came to 7 bases. The DNA of the CDR3 is TGTGCCAGCAGTGAGGGAGAAACAGATACGCAGTATTTT. Protein: CASSEGETDTQYF.